A single sample is the source of the 7 T cell receptor beta chains below, sequenced in a study of blood T cell repertoires in COVID-19. Measured with immunoSEQ multiplex PCR; TCRdb has only the in-frame clones, and not every one. The sample yields approximately 200,000 clones, more than 75% seen once. Sequenced input: peripheral blood. These receptors all stem from a man in his sixties who had recovered from COVID-19.

V and J are TRBV24-1 and TRBJ1-1, with 7 bases aligning to TRBD1. After removal of 3 bases from V and 8 bases from J, the junction contained 5 bases not matched to a gene. Germline V lookup: CDR1 KGHDR, CDR2 SFDVKD. This CDR3 has 13 amino acids. In DNA form, the CDR3 reads TGTGCCACCAGTGATACGGGACAGAAAGAAGCTTTCTTT. Translation: CATSDTGQKEAFF.

The rearrangement uses TRBV18 and TRBJ1-1; 11 bases are shared with TRBD1. The CDR3 length is 14 residues. The trim removed 0 bases at V and 6 bases at J, leaving 0 bases unmatched. The germline V gene encodes CDR1 KGHSH and CDR2 LQKENI. The CDR3, as DNA: TGTGCCAGCTCACCACCGGGACAGGGGGCTGAAGCTTTCTTT. This gives the protein CASSPPGQGAEAFF.

The chain joins TRBV11-1 to TRBJ1-3; D is uncertain. The CDR3 has 16 residues. Germline V gene lookup returns CDR1 SGHAT and CDR2 FQDESV (reference sequence). Between the trimmed V and J ends, which lost 6 bases and 0 bases, there was a span of 15 bases. CDR3 amino acids: CASRNGGSYSGNTIYF. CDR3 nucleotides: TGTGCCAGCAGAAATGGAGGGTCTTACTCTGGAAACACCATATATTTT.

The CDR3 loop is CASSQSSGGKYINYGYTF. The CDR3 DNA sequence: TGCGCCAGCAGTCAATCATCGGGAGGTAAGTACATTAACTATGGCTACACCTTC. This chain links TRBV23-1 with TRBJ1-2; D unresolved. TRBV23-1 is recorded as an ORF, its role being uncertain. This CDR3 spans 18 amino acids. With 0 bases removed from V and 1 base from J, the gap between germline ends came to 18 bases.

V is TRBV6-1 and J is TRBJ2-3, with 7 positions matching TRBD1. The CDR3 has 15 residues. The V gene's germline CDR1 is MNHNS and CDR2 SASEGT. The trim removed 1 base at V and 6 bases at J, leaving 7 bases unmatched. The CDR3 here is CASSEVTGSRDTQYF. The CDR3 region has the DNA TGTGCCAGCAGTGAAGTGACAGGGAGCCGGGATACGCAGTATTTT.

This sequence joins TRBV3-1 (or the pseudogene TRBV3-2) and TRBJ1-1; 8 bases line up with TRBD1. The germline CDR1 and CDR2 sequences are LGHDT and YNNKEL (reference sequence). The CDR3 covers 14 residues. V was clipped by 4 bases and J by 5 bases; unmatched bases: 6. CDR3 sequence (DNA): TGTGCCAGCAGCCGCGGACAGGGCTGGACTGAAGCTTTCTTT. Translating gives CASSRGQGWTEAFF.

The sample holds a few counts of this clone. The rearrangement links TRBV18 to TRBJ1-1; no clear D gene. From germline, CDR1 is KGHSH and CDR2 LQKENI. The CDR3 loop spans 17 amino acids. Trimming shortened V by 3 bases and J by 5 bases, and 22 bases separated the two germline ends. The CDR3 loop is CASSPAGRVPIQTEAFF. The CDR3 DNA sequence: TGTGCCAGCTCACCCGCGGGGAGGGTCCCTATCCAAACTGAAGCTTTCTTT.